This TCR beta chain was obtained from a study of human T cells and chemical hapten exposure. Study overall: Sensitization employed 2% DPC on roughly 2 cm by roughly 2 cm of upper inner arm skin. Study-wide points: Once DPC sensitization occurred, TCRs above 1 in 1000 frequency showed no change. Significantly greater numbers of large CDR3 similarity clusters came from expanded TCRs than from controls.

Via MiXCR, TCRdb re-called the RACE reads, giving one row per CDR3 protein. The sample includes a few hundred thousand distinct CDR3 sequences, 6% to 7% seen only once; the top ten take 4.5% to 6%. Details on this clonotype: As yet, its antigen is unknown.

The V gene's germline CDR1 is DFQATT and CDR2 SNEGSKA (reference sequence). The CDR3 length is 13 residues. V shed 3 bases, J shed 5 bases, and the junction held 5 bases outside the gene matches. Documented time point: patch test 2, 6 weeks after DPC sensitization. Treatment: therapeutic diphenylcyclopropenone sensitization with weekly scalp DPC. The sequence came from a woman aged 18-30 years with alopecia areata. Some clones in this sample may be carry-over from other donors' samples. This rearrangement joins TRBV20-1 to TRBJ2-7, with 9 positions matching TRBD1. The material was whole blood, obtained in connection with sensitization to the hapten diphenylcyclopropenone (DPC). The CDR3 region has the DNA TGCAGTGCTAGTACAGGGGGCAACGACGAGCAGTACTTC. Protein product: CSASTGGNDEQYF.